This entry lists 25 T cell receptor beta chains sequenced from one sample in a study of OX40 agonist ivuxolimab in advanced cancers. The repertoire was sequenced with immunoSEQ multiplex PCR; TCRdb's copy has only in-frame clones and lacks some. This sample has fewer than 25,000 clones, with 83% found just once. Here the sequenced sample was CD4+ or CD8+ T cells sorted from blood, taken in a trial of the OX40 agonist ivuxolimab. These TCRs come from an adult with an advanced solid tumor such as melanoma, head and neck, liver or kidney cancer.

This clone appeared once. This sequence joins TRBV14 and TRBJ1-2; D is ambiguous. The germline CDR1 and CDR2 sequences are SGHDN and FVKESK. Deletions cut 0 bases from V and 4 bases from J, with 9 bases between. The CDR3 has 14 amino acids. The CDR3 reads CASSQEYTAYGYTF. CDR3 nucleotides: TGTGCCAGCAGCCAAGAGTACACTGCCTATGGCTACACCTTC. The variable domain in full, completed from reference TRBV14 and TRBJ1-2, reads EAGVTQFPSHSVIEKGQTVTLRCDPISGHDNLYWYRRVMGKEIKFLLHFVKESKQDESGMPNNRFLAERTGGTYSTLKVQPAELEDSGVYFCASSQEYTAYGYTFGSGTRLTVV.

The chain carries TRBV11-2 and TRBJ1-2; maybe TRBD1 (6 bases). CDR1 is SGHAT, CDR2 FQNNGV, per germline. CDR3 size: 14 residues. Trimming removed 4 bases from V and 6 bases from J, with 15 bases in between. The CDR3 coding sequence is TGTGCCAGCAGCTCCGTCCGGGCAGGGGATGGCTACACCTTC. Protein sequence: CASSSVRAGDGYTF. The whole variable domain, filled in from reference TRBV11-2 and TRBJ1-2, reads EAGVAQSPRYKIIEKRQSVAFWCNPISGHATLYWYQQILGQGPKLLIQFQNNGVVDDSQLPKDRFSAERLKGVDSTLKIQPAKLEDSAVYLCASSSVRAGDGYTFGSGTRLTVV.

The chain recombines TRBV13 with TRBJ1-6, with a tentative D call TRBD1 (5 bases). Germline CDR1 and CDR2: PRHDT and FYEKMQ (reference sequence). The CDR3 extends over 13 amino acids. Trimming cost V 0 bases and J 14 bases, with 11 bases left between them. The chain's CDR3 is CASSLGAWGTLHF. CDR3 DNA: TGTGCCAGCAGCTTAGGGGCCTGGGGCACCCTCCACTTT.

J is TRBJ1-2 and V is TRBV2; D call uncertain. The length of the CDR3 is 13 residues. Germline V gene sequence: CDR1 SNHLY, CDR2 FYNNEI. Trimming removed 4 bases at V and 2 bases at J, with 8 bases between. The CDR3 region is CASSGAENYGYTF. CDR3 in DNA: TGTGCCAGCAGTGGAGCAGAGAACTATGGCTACACCTTC.

The chain has TRBV7-9 and TRBJ2-7; D is unresolved. Germline lookup yields CDR1 SEHNR and CDR2 FQNEAQ (reference sequence). Deletions cut 3 bases from V and 2 bases from J, with 11 bases between. The CDR3 runs to 14 residues. CDR3 sequence (DNA): TGTGCCAGCAGCTTCAGTGAGACGACCTACGAGCAGTACTTC. As protein: CASSFSETTYEQYF.

This chain connects TRBV6-5 to TRBJ2-1; D tentatively fits TRBD1 or TRBD2 (6 bases each). CDR1 and CDR2 from the germline V gene are MNHEY and SVGAGI. V lost 6 bases and J lost 9, with 18 bases in between. The CDR3 totals 14 residues. The CDR3 DNA reads TGTGCCAGCAGAATAAGGGGGGCCATAGGTGAGCAGTTCTTC. This translates into CASRIRGAIGEQFF.

This chain links TRBV6-6 with TRBJ1-5, with TRBD1 matching 8 bases. Germline CDR1 MNHNY, CDR2 SVGAGI (reference sequence). The CDR3 runs 15 residues. Trimming at V came to 7 bases and at J to 5 bases, leaving 10 bases not matched to a gene. The CDR3 DNA follows: TGTGCCAGCACCCTGAGGACAGGGAGGGATCAGCCCCAGCATTTT. It specifies CASTLRTGRDQPQHF.

This sequence joins TRBV15 and TRBJ2-7; no firm D call. The germline gives CDR1 LNHNV, CDR2 YYDKDF (reference sequence). CDR3 length equals 12 residues. Trimming stripped 0 bases from V and 6 bases from J, with 6 bases between. DNA for the CDR3: TGTGCCACCAGCAGAGAGTTCCTCGAGCAGTACTTC. Translating gives CATSREFLEQYF.

J is TRBJ2-1 and V is TRBV19; TRBD1 aligns across 10 bases. The ends lost 3 bases at V and 5 bases at J; junction bases unmatched: 4. Germline CDR1 and CDR2: LNHDA and SQIVND (reference sequence). This CDR3 has 15 amino acids. CDR3 nucleotide sequence: TGTGCCAGTAGTATGCCGGGACAGGGGCACAATGAGCAGTTCTTC. Protein: CASSMPGQGHNEQFF.

The rearrangement uses TRBV6-4 and TRBJ2-1; D possibly matches TRBD1 or TRBD2 (5 bases each). V lost 6 bases to trimming and J lost 4 bases, with 16 bases between them. CDR1 MRHNA and CDR2 SNTAGT come from the germline V gene. The CDR3 consists of 15 residues. The CDR3 is CASSPGPAIYNEQFF. The CDR3, as DNA: TGTGCCAGCAGCCCGGGGCCGGCCATTTACAATGAGCAGTTCTTC.

This chain joins TRBV7-9 and TRBJ2-3; D possibly matches TRBD1 or TRBD2 (5 bases each). The length of the CDR3 is 13 residues. In germline, CDR1 is SEHNR, CDR2 FQNEAQ (reference sequence). Trimming removed 4 bases from V and 6 bases from J, with 11 bases in between. CDR3 bases: TGTGCCAGCAGCTCCCCCAGGGAGGATACGCAGTATTTT. This codes for CASSSPREDTQYF. Full variable domain (remainder filled in from reference TRBV7-9 and TRBJ2-3): DTGVSQNPRHKITKRGQNVTFRCDPISEHNRLYWYRQTLGQGPEFLTYFQNEAQLEKSRLLSDRFSAERPKGSFSTLEIQRTEQGDSAMYLCASSSPREDTQYFGPGTRLTVL.

This clone appeared a few times. The chain has TRBV6-5 and TRBJ1-1, with 7 bases matching TRBD1. V shed 8 bases, J shed 7 bases, and the junction held 13 bases outside the gene matches. The CDR3 consists of 14 residues. Germline assignment: CDR1 MNHEY and CDR2 SVGAGI. The CDR3 nucleotides read TGTGCCAGCCTGAGACAGGGCATATCTTTTGAAGCTTTCTTT. Translated, it gives CASLRQGISFEAFF.

V and J are TRBV7-7 and TRBJ2-5; no definite D call. The germline V and J ends were trimmed by 8 bases and 0 bases, with 7 bases remaining between them. In germline, CDR1 is SSHAT, CDR2 FNYEAQ (reference sequence). The CDR3 loop spans 12 amino acids. The chain's CDR3 is CASASDQETQYF. The CDR3 DNA reads TGTGCCAGCGCCTCAGACCAAGAGACCCAGTACTTC. The complete variable domain, with remaining parts taken from reference TRBV7-7 and TRBJ2-5, reads GAGVSQSPRYKVTKRGQDVTLRCDPISSHATLYWYQQALGQGPEFLTYFNYEAQPDKSGLPSDRFSAERPEGSISTLTIQRTEQRDSAMYRCASASDQETQYFGPGTRLLVL.

This rearrangement joins TRBV9 to TRBJ2-7; 8 nucleotides align to TRBD1. Germline V gives CDR1 SGDLS, CDR2 YYNGEE. Trimming at V came to 4 bases and at J to 3 bases, leaving 6 bases not matched to a gene. The CDR3 covers 14 residues. CDR3 region: CASSPRTGNYEQYF. In DNA, the CDR3 is TGTGCCAGCAGCCCTAGGACAGGGAACTACGAGCAGTACTTC.

In DNA, the CDR3 is TGTGCCACCAGCAGAGATCGGGCCTTCAATCAGCCCCAGCATTTT. As protein: CATSRDRAFNQPQHF. This sequence joins TRBV15 and TRBJ1-5; no clear D gene. Trimming shortened V by 0 bases and J by 3 bases, and 9 bases separated the two germline ends. This CDR3 has 15 residues. Per the germline V gene, CDR1 is LNHNV and CDR2 is YYDKDF (reference sequence).

V and J are TRBV9 and TRBJ1-4; D call uncertain. V lost 2 bases and J lost 7, with 21 bases in between. Per the germline V gene, CDR1 is SGDLS and CDR2 is YYNGEE. The CDR3 runs to 17 residues. CDR3 protein: CASSVGDREGAGEKLFF. The CDR3 nucleotides are TGTGCCAGCAGCGTTGGGGATCGAGAGGGCGCCGGTGAAAAACTGTTTTTT.

The chain combines TRBV7-9 with TRBJ2-4; D is perhaps TRBD1 (6 bases). Trimming left V 3 bases short and J 0 bases short, with 9 bases between. This CDR3 region has 15 residues. The germline gives CDR1 SEHNR, CDR2 FQNEAQ (reference sequence). CDR3 loop: CASSFGTLAKNIQYF. In DNA, the CDR3 is TGTGCCAGCAGCTTCGGGACATTAGCCAAAAACATTCAGTACTTC.

CDR3 nucleotides: TGTGCCAGCAGCCAGACAGGGGGCTGGGCACAAGAGACCCAGTACTTC. This encodes CASSQTGGWAQETQYF. The rearrangement uses TRBV27 and TRBJ2-5; 10 bases fit TRBD1. The CDR3 runs 16 residues. Germline CDR1 reads MNHEY; CDR2 reads SMNVEV (reference sequence). Trimming removed 6 bases from V and 2 bases from J; junction bases left unmatched: 9.

The chain's CDR3 is CASVRIPRTGELFF. In DNA, the CDR3 is TGTGCCAGCGTAAGGATTCCCAGGACCGGGGAGCTGTTTTTT. This sequence joins TRBV27 and TRBJ2-2, with unresolved D. Germline V lookup: CDR1 MNHEY, CDR2 SMNVEV (reference sequence). CDR3 size: 14 residues. Trimming cost V 8 bases and J 5 bases, with 15 bases left between them.

The chain uses TRBV18 and TRBJ2-5; no definite D call. Trimming cost V 0 bases and J 4 bases, with 21 bases left between them. CDR1 and CDR2 (germline): KGHSH, LQKENI. CDR3 length: 18 amino acids. The CDR3 nucleotides read TGTGCCAGCTCACCACCGCTAAGGAGCCCCGTAAGTGGAGAGACCCAGTACTTC. This encodes CASSPPLRSPVSGETQYF.

This chain joins TRBV19 and TRBJ2-1, with D unresolved. V was shortened by 4 bases and J by 0 bases, with 13 bases between the two germline ends. The germline gives CDR1 LNHDA, CDR2 SQIVND (reference sequence). The CDR3 is 16 residues long. Written as DNA, the CDR3 is TGTGCCAGTAGTAACTCGTTTACCCGCTCCTACAATGAGCAGTTCTTC. Its protein product is CASSNSFTRSYNEQFF.

This chain links TRBV11-2 with TRBJ2-7; 9 nucleotides line up with TRBD1. CDR1 is SGHAT and CDR2 is FQNNGV in the germline V gene. The trim removed 4 bases at V and 3 bases at J, leaving 10 bases unmatched. The length of the CDR3 is 16 residues. CDR3 loop: CASSSNRGRGSYEQYF. In DNA, the CDR3 is TGTGCCAGCAGCTCTAACAGGGGGCGTGGAAGCTACGAGCAGTACTTC. Looking up the rest from reference TRBV11-2 and TRBJ2-7 gives the full variable domain: EAGVAQSPRYKIIEKRQSVAFWCNPISGHATLYWYQQILGQGPKLLIQFQNNGVVDDSQLPKDRFSAERLKGVDSTLKIQPAKLEDSAVYLCASSSNRGRGSYEQYFGPGTRLTVT.

The V call is TRBV7-9, the J call TRBJ1-4, with 7 bases identical to TRBD1. The CDR3 has 15 amino acids. The V segment lost 4 bases and the J segment 7 bases; nucleotides outside the gene matches: 9. Germline V gives CDR1 SEHNR, CDR2 FQNEAQ (reference sequence). The CDR3 region is CASSSRTGPVEKLFF. The CDR3 DNA follows: TGTGCCAGCAGCTCCCGGACAGGCCCGGTTGAAAAACTGTTTTTT. Variable domain in full (rest from reference TRBV7-9 and TRBJ1-4): DTGVSQNPRHKITKRGQNVTFRCDPISEHNRLYWYRQTLGQGPEFLTYFQNEAQLEKSRLLSDRFSAERPKGSFSTLEIQRTEQGDSAMYLCASSSRTGPVEKLFFGSGTQLSVL.

The chain recombines TRBV12-5 with TRBJ2-7; D may be TRBD1 (6 bases). V shed 5 bases and J shed 3 bases, with 14 bases lying between them. Germline CDR1 LGHNT, CDR2 FRNRAP. The CDR3 runs to 14 residues. CDR3 sequence: CASGPDRSLYEQYF. The DNA of the CDR3 is TGTGCTAGTGGTCCAGACAGGAGCCTCTACGAGCAGTACTTC.

V gene TRBV6-5 combines with J gene TRBJ1-2; a weak D match, TRBD1 (5 bases). Germline V gene lookup returns CDR1 MNHEY and CDR2 SVGAGI. This CDR3 comprises 11 residues. Trimming shortened V by 8 bases and J by 4 bases, and 8 bases separated the two germline ends. This CDR3 is CASLGGYGYTF. The CDR3 DNA sequence: TGTGCCAGCCTTGGGGGCTATGGCTACACCTTC.